The 24 T cell receptor beta chains given below trace back to one sample, sequenced in a study of T cell repertoires in aging, cancer and after chemotherapy. TCR beta rearrangements were amplified from peripheral blood genomic DNA. A mixed TRB-A/B primer pool amplified rearranged TRB by multiplex touch-down PCR. One entry per CDR3 protein, called by TCRdb with MiXCR from the multiplex PCR reads. Of roughly 2,000 distinct CDR3 sequences in the sample, less than 75% were seen once. Source material: blood. These receptors all come from a human donor with a blood cancer.

This clonotype was counted a few times. The rearrangement uses TRBV6-6 and TRBJ2-3; 8 nucleotides align to TRBD2. The germline V gene has CDR1 MNHNY and CDR2 SVGAGI (reference sequence). The CDR3 is 15 residues long. With V trimmed by 7 bases and J by 4 bases, 10 bases remained unmatched. In nucleotides, the CDR3 is TGTGCCAGCACGGGGCGATTAGCGGGATCAGATACGCAGTATTTT. Protein product: CASTGRLAGSDTQYF.

This clonotype was seen only once. The rearrangement joins TRBV12-3 or TRBV12-4 to TRBJ1-2, with unresolved D. The CDR3 covers 13 residues. The V end was cut by 3 bases, the J end by 4 bases, with 9 bases between. CDR3 amino acids: CASSLGQFYGYTF. DNA for the CDR3: TGTGCCAGCAGTTTGGGCCAGTTCTATGGCTACACCTTC.

The chain recombines TRBV5-6 with TRBJ1-2; 7 nucleotides agree with TRBD1. Germline CDR1 and CDR2: SGHDT and YYEEEE. The CDR3 totals 15 residues. Trimming took 7 bases from V and 3 from J; bases not matched to a gene: 12. CDR3 sequence (DNA): TGTGCCAGCTTCGACGACAGGGCGGTTGACTATGGCTACACCTTC. Translation gives CASFDDRAVDYGYTF.

The gene calls are TRBV27 and TRBJ2-7; D possibly uses TRBD1 or TRBD2 (5 bases each). This CDR3 is 14 amino acids long. Between the trimmed V and J ends, which lost 6 bases and 0 bases, there was a span of 12 bases. Germline CDR1 is MNHEY and CDR2 is SMNVEV (reference sequence). The CDR3 region is CASRLGVTSYEQYF. CDR3 nucleotide sequence: TGTGCCAGCAGATTGGGGGTTACCTCCTACGAGCAGTACTTC.

The rearrangement joins TRBV24-1 to TRBJ2-2, with D tentatively TRBD1 (6 bases). The germline gives CDR1 KGHDR, CDR2 SFDVKD. V lost 3 bases and J 7 bases, leaving 14 bases between the germline ends. This CDR3 has 15 amino acids. The CDR3 bases are TGTGCCACCAGTGATCCCGGGACATTCGGCGGGGAGCTGTTTTTT. Translation: CATSDPGTFGGELFF.

This clonotype was observed once. The chain links TRBV27 to TRBJ1-4; the match to TRBD1 covers 7 bases. This CDR3 spans 15 amino acids. The V gene's germline CDR1 is MNHEY and CDR2 SMNVEV (reference sequence). Germline trimming cut 6 bases from V and 4 bases from J; bases unmatched to any gene: 8. CDR3: CASRMTGTYNEKLFF. CDR3 in DNA: TGTGCCAGCAGGATGACAGGGACGTATAATGAAAAACTGTTTTTT.

This clonotype has just one count. The genes are TRBV15 and TRBJ1-6; perhaps TRBD1 as D (5 bases). Trimming left V 6 bases short and J 5 bases short, with 11 bases between. CDR1 and CDR2 (germline): LNHNV, YYDKDF (reference sequence). The CDR3 loop spans 14 amino acids. The CDR3 protein is CATRNQGDNSPLHF. CDR3 sequence (DNA): TGTGCCACCAGGAACCAGGGTGATAATTCACCCCTCCACTTT.

This clonotype was recorded a few times. This sequence joins TRBV19 and TRBJ2-3; D is unresolved. Trimming removed 6 bases at V and 0 bases at J, with 13 bases between. CDR1 and CDR2 (germline): LNHDA, SQIVND (reference sequence). The CDR3 runs 15 residues. This CDR3 is CASSSTRSSTDTQYF. Here the CDR3 DNA reads TGTGCCAGTAGCTCAACAAGATCTAGCACAGATACGCAGTATTTT.

The chain carries TRBV12-3 or TRBV12-4 and TRBJ1-5, with 8 bases lining up with TRBD1. The CDR3 spans 14 residues. J lost 7 bases, V lost 5 bases, and 7 bases had no gene match. The DNA of the CDR3 is TGTGCCAGCAGTCTCGACAGGGGAGTACAGCCCCAGCATTTT. The encoded protein is CASSLDRGVQPQHF.

The chain uses TRBV7-6 and TRBJ2-1, with 11 positions matching TRBD2. CDR1 is SGHVS, CDR2 FNYEAQ, per germline. Trimming took 2 bases from V and 5 from J; bases not matched to a gene: 5. The CDR3 length is 16 residues. DNA for the CDR3: TGTGCCAGCAGCTTACCGGGACTAGCGGAGAACAATGAGCAGTTCTTC. Translation: CASSLPGLAENNEQFF.

This rearrangement joins TRBV29-1 to TRBJ2-1; D gene ambiguous. With 4 bases removed from V and 7 bases from J, the gap between germline ends came to 8 bases. The CDR3 is 11 residues long. Germline V CDR1 and CDR2: SQVTM, ANQGSEA. This chain's CDR3 is CSVAQRNEQFF. In DNA, the CDR3 is TGCAGCGTTGCACAGCGAAATGAGCAGTTCTTC.

The chain carries TRBV27 and TRBJ2-3, with 7 positions matching TRBD2. This CDR3 spans 17 amino acids. J lost 3 bases, V lost 6 bases, and 15 bases had no gene match. The germline gives CDR1 MNHEY, CDR2 SMNVEV (reference sequence). The CDR3 nucleotides are TGTGCCAGCAGCACCTGGGACTACCGGAGTACGACAGATACGCAGTATTTT. Protein sequence: CASSTWDYRSTTDTQYF.

The chain uses TRBV28 and TRBJ2-3; 9 nucleotides match TRBD2. Trimming took 7 bases from V and 2 from J; bases not matched to a gene: 16. There are 18 residues in the CDR3. Germline lookup yields CDR1 MDHEN and CDR2 SYDVKM. CDR3 sequence: CASTTSLGIAGDTDTQYF. CDR3 sequence (DNA): TGTGCCAGCACCACCTCCCTTGGGATAGCGGGGGACACAGATACGCAGTATTTT.

This chain uses TRBV6-5 with TRBJ1-1; D remains unclear. The germline V gene encodes CDR1 MNHEY and CDR2 SVGAGI. The CDR3 consists of 13 residues. V lost 6 bases and J 3 bases, leaving 11 bases between the germline ends. DNA of the CDR3: TGTGCCAGCAGGGCGTCCTGGTACACTGAAGCTTTCTTT. Its translation is CASRASWYTEAFF.

The CDR3, as DNA: TGTGCCAGCAGTCGCGGACTAGCGGCTAGCACAGATACGCAGTATTTT. Translation: CASSRGLAASTDTQYF. The rearrangement joins TRBV12-3 or TRBV12-4 to TRBJ2-3, with 10 bases aligning to TRBD2. The CDR3 loop spans 16 amino acids. Trimming cost V 5 bases and J 0 bases; bases outside gene matches: 5.

This clonotype was detected only a few times. The chain uses TRBV29-1 and TRBJ1-2; 9 nucleotides match TRBD1. The V gene's germline CDR1 is SQVTM and CDR2 ANQGSEA. The CDR3 spans 12 residues. The ends lost 3 bases at V and 8 bases at J; junction bases unmatched: 4. DNA of the CDR3: TGCAGCGTTGAGACAGGGGGGGGCGGCTACACCTTC. Amino acids: CSVETGGGGYTF.

The chain carries TRBV12-3 or TRBV12-4 and TRBJ2-2, with 8 bases aligning to TRBD1. V shed 6 bases and J 5 bases; nucleotides not matched to a gene: 8. CDR3 length: 15 amino acids. The CDR3 DNA is TGTGCCAGCAGCCCCCCGAGACAGGGGACCGGGGAGCTGTTTTTT. It yields the protein CASSPPRQGTGELFF.

This chain links TRBV6-1 with TRBJ2-5; D gene uncertain. Germline lookup yields CDR1 MNHNS and CDR2 SASEGT. The CDR3 contains 12 residues. Trimming shortened V by 5 bases and J by 2 bases, and 6 bases separated the two germline ends. CDR3 amino acids: CASSRGQETQYF. In DNA form, the CDR3 reads TGTGCCAGCAGTCGAGGACAAGAGACCCAGTACTTC.

This clonotype was seen a handful of times. The CDR3: CASSREGAGANVLTF. In nucleotides, the CDR3 is TGTGCCAGCAGCCGCGAGGGGGCCGGGGCCAACGTCCTGACTTTC. V and J are TRBV6-1 and TRBJ2-6; 7 bases are shared with TRBD1. The CDR3 is 15 residues long. Unmatched junction bases numbered 6, after V lost 6 bases and J lost 4 bases. CDR1 and CDR2 from the germline V gene are MNHNS and SASEGT.

The chain carries TRBV6-5 and TRBJ2-6; a weak D match, TRBD1 (6 bases). Germline V gives CDR1 MNHEY, CDR2 SVGAGI. Trimming took 2 bases from V and 4 from J, leaving 6 bases between them. The CDR3 covers 14 residues. CDR3 sequence: CASSYGTGANVLTF. CDR3 bases: TGTGCCAGCAGTTACGGGACAGGGGCCAACGTCCTGACTTTC.

The rearrangement joins TRBV6-5 to TRBJ2-1; 7 bases align to TRBD2. CDR3 length: 13 amino acids. The junction had 3 bases not matched to a gene; V was cut back by 6 bases and J by 4 bases. Germline V lookup: CDR1 MNHEY, CDR2 SVGAGI. This chain's CDR3 is CASSGREYNEQFF. CDR3 in DNA: TGTGCCAGCAGCGGGCGGGAGTACAATGAGCAGTTCTTC.

This clonotype appeared a few times. This chain joins TRBV30 and TRBJ2-2, with D possibly TRBD2 on 6 matching bases. Germline values: CDR1 GTSNPN, CDR2 SVGIG (reference sequence). The CDR3 is 15 residues long. The V gene lost 1 base and the J gene lost 5 bases, with 14 bases spanning the gap. The CDR3 loop reads CAWSEYVTRTGELFF. The CDR3 DNA reads TGTGCCTGGAGTGAGTATGTGACTAGGACCGGGGAGCTGTTTTTT.

The chain joins TRBV20-1 to TRBJ2-1; 7 bases line up with TRBD1. J gave up 4 bases and V 8 bases, and 5 bases lay outside the gene matches. The CDR3 is 12 residues long. Germline values: CDR1 DFQATT, CDR2 SNEGSKA (reference sequence). The CDR3 here is CSRGTEYNEQFF. As DNA, the CDR3 is TGCAGTAGAGGGACAGAATACAATGAGCAGTTCTTC.

This clonotype has only a few counts. The chain uses TRBV11-3 and TRBJ2-7; 12 nucleotides line up with TRBD2. The CDR3 contains 14 residues. Germline V gene data show CDR1 as SGHNT and CDR2 as YENEEA. V was clipped by 1 base and J by 5 bases; unmatched bases: 0. The CDR3 DNA reads as TGTGCCAGCAGCTTAGGACTAGCGGGAGACGAGCAGTACTTC. Amino acids: CASSLGLAGDEQYF.